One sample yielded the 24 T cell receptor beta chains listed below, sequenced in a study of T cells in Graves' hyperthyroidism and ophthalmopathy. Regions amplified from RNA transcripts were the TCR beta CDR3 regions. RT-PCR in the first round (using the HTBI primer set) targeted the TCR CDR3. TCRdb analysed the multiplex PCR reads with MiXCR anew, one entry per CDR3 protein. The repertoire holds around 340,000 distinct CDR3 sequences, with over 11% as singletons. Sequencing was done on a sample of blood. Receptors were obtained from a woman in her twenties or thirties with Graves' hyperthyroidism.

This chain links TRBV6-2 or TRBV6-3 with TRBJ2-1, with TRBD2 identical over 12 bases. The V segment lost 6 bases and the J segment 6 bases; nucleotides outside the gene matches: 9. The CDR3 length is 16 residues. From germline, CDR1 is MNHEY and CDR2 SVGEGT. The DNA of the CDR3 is TGTGCCAGCAGCCTCACGACTAGCGGGAGAGCCAATGAGCAGTTCTTC. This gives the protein CASSLTTSGRANEQFF.

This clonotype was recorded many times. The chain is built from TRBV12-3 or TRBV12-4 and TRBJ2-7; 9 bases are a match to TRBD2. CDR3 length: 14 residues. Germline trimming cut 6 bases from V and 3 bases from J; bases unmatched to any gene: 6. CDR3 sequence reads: CASSSTSGRYEQYF. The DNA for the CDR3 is TGTGCCAGCAGCTCCACTAGCGGGCGCTACGAGCAGTACTTC.

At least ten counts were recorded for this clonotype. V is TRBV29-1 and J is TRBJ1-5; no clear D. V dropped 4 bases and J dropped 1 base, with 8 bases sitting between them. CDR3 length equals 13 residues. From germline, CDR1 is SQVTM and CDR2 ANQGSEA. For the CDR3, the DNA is TGCAGCGTTGGGGAGGCGAGCAATCAGCCCCAGCATTTT. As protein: CSVGEASNQPQHF. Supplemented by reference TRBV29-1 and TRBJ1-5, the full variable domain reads SAVISQKPSRDICQRGTSLTIQCQVDSQVTMMFWYRQQPGQSLTLIATANQGSEATYESGFVIDKFPISRPNLTFSTLTVSNMSPEDSSIYLCSVGEASNQPQHFGDGTRLSIL.

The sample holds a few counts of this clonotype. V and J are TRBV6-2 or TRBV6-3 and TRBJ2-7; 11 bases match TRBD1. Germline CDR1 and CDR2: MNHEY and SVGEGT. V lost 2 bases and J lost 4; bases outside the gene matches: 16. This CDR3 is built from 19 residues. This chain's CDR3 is CASSYEDRGPWLALYEQYF. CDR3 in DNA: TGTGCCAGCAGTTACGAGGACAGGGGGCCGTGGCTAGCGTTATACGAGCAGTACTTC.

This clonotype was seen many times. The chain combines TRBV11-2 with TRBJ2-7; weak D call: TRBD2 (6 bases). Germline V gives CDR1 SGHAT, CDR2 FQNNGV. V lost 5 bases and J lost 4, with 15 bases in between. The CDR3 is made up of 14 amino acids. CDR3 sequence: CASSRELVAYEQYF. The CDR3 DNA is TGTGCCAGCAGCCGGGAGCTTGTAGCTTACGAGCAGTACTTC.

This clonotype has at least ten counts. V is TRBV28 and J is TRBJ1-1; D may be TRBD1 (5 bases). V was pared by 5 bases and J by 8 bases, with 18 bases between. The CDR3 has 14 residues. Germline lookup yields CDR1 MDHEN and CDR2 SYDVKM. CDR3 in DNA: TGTGCCAGCAGTCCTCCCGGGACCCCACGGGAAGCTTTCTTT. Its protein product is CASSPPGTPREAFF.

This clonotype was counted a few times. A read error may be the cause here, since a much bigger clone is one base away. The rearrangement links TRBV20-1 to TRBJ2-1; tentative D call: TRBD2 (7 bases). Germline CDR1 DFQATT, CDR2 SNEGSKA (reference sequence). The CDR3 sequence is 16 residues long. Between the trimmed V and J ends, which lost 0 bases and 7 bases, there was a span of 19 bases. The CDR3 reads CSAREGVGGLGNEQFF. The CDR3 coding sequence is TGCAGTGCTAGAGAAGGTGTCGGGGGGCTGGGGAATGAGCAGTTCTTC.

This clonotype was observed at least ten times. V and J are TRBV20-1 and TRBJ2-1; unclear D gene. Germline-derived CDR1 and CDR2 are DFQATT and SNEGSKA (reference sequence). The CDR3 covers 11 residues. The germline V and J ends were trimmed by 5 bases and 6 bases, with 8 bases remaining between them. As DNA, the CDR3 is TGCAGTGCTCTAAAATTCAATGAGCAGTTCTTC. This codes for CSALKFNEQFF.

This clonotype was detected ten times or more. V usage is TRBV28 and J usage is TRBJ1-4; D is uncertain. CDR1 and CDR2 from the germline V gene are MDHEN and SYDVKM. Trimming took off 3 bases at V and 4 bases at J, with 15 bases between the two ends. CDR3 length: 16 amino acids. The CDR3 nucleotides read TGTGCCAGCAGTTTGTACAGCGGAGCGGGTAATGAAAAACTGTTTTTT. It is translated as CASSLYSGAGNEKLFF.

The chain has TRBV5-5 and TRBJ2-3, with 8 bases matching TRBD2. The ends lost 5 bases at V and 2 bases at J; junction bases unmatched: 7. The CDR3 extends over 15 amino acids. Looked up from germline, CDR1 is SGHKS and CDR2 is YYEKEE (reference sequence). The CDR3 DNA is TGTGCCAGCAGGAGACTTAGCGGGACCACAGATACGCAGTATTTT. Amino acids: CASRRLSGTTDTQYF.

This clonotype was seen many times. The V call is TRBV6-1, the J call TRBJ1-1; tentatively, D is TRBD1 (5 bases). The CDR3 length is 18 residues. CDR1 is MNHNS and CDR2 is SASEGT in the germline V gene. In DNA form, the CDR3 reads TGTGCAAACAGGCCGGGTTTAACTCGATCCGGCTATGGCACTGAAGCTTTCTTT. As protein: CANRPGLTRSGYGTEAFF.

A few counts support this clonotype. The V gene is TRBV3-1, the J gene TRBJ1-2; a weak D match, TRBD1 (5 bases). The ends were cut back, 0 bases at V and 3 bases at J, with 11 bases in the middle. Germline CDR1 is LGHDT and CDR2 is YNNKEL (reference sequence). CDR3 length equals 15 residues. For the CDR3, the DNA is TGTGCCAGCAGCCAAGATTGGAGAGGGGACTATGGCTACACCTTC. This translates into CASSQDWRGDYGYTF.

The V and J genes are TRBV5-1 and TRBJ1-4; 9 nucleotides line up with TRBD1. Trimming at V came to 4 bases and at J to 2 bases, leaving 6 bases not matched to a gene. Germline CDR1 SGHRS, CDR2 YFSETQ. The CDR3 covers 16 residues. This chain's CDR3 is CASSKGQGGTNEKLFF. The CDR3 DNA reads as TGCGCCAGCAGCAAGGGACAGGGTGGGACTAATGAAAAACTGTTTTTT.

This chain's CDR3 is CASSFVGELETQYF. For the CDR3, the DNA is TGTGCCAGCAGCTTCGTGGGAGAATTGGAGACCCAGTACTTC. The chain employs TRBV27 and TRBJ2-5, with D possibly being TRBD2 (5 bases). Per the germline V gene, CDR1 is MNHEY and CDR2 is SMNVEV (reference sequence). This CDR3 region has 14 residues. Trimming pared 6 bases from V and 5 bases from J, leaving 16 bases between.

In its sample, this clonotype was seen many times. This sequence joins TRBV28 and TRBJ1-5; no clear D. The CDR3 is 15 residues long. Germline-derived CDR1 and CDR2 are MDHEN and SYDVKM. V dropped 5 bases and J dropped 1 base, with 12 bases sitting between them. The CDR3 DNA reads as TGTGCCAGCAGTCCGGACCTCGGGAGCAATCAGCCCCAGCATTTT. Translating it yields CASSPDLGSNQPQHF.

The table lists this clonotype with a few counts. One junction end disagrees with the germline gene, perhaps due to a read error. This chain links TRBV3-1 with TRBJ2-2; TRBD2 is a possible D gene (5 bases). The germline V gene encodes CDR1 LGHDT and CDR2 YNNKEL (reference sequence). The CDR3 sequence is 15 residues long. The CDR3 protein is CASSQLGPNTGELSF. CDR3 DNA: TGTGCCAGCAGCCAACTCGGACCAAACACCGGGGAGCTGTCTTTT.

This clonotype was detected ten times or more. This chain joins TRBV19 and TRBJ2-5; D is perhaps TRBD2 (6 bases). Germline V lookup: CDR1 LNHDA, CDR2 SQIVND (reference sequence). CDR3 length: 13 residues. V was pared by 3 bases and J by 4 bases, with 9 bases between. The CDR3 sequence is CASSMTGAETQYF. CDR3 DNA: TGTGCCAGTAGTATGACGGGAGCAGAGACCCAGTACTTC.

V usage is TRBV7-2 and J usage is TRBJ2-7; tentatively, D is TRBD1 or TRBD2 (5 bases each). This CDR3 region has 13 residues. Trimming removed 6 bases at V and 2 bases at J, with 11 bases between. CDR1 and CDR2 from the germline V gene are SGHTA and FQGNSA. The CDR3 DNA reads TGTGCCAGCAGACGGGACGTCACCTACGAGCAGTACTTC. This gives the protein CASRRDVTYEQYF.

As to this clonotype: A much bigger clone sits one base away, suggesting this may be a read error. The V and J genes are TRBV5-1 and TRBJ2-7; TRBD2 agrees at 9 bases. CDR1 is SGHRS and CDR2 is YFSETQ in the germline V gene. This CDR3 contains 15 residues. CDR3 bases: TGCGCCAGCAGCTCGTTTGCGGGAGGGCCGTACGATCAGTACTTC. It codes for CASSSFAGGPYDQYF.

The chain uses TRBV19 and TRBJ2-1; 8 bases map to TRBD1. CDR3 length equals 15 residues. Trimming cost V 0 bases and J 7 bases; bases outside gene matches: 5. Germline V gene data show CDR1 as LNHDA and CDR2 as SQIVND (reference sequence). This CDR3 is CASSIDRTGWNEQFF. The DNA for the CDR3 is TGTGCCAGTAGTATAGATCGGACAGGGTGGAATGAGCAGTTCTTC.

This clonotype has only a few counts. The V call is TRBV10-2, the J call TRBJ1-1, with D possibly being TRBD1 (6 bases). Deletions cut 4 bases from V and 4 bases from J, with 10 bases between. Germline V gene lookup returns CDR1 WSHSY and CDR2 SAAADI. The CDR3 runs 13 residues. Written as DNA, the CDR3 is TGCGCCAGCAGTGTTGGGGGGGCCACTGAAGCTTTCTTT. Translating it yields CASSVGGATEAFF.

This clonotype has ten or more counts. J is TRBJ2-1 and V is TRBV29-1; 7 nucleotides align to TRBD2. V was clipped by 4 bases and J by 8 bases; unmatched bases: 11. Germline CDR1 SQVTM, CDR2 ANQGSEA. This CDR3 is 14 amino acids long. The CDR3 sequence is CSVGGRANFYEQFF. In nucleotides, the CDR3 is TGCAGCGTTGGAGGGAGGGCCAATTTCTATGAGCAGTTCTTC.

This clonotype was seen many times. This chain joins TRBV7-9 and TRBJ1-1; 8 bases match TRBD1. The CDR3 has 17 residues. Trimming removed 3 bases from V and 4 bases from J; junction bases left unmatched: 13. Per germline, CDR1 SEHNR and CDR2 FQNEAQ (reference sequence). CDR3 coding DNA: TGTGCCAGCAGCTTCCCTAAACCGGGACAGGCCTCCACTGAAGCTTTCTTT. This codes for CASSFPKPGQASTEAFF.

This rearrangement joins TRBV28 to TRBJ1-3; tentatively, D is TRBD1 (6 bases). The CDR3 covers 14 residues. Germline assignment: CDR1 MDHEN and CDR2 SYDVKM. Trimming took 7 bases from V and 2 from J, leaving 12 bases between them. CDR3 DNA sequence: TGTGCCAGCAAAGGGGGGCCTGCTGGAAACACCATATATTTT. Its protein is CASKGGPAGNTIYF.